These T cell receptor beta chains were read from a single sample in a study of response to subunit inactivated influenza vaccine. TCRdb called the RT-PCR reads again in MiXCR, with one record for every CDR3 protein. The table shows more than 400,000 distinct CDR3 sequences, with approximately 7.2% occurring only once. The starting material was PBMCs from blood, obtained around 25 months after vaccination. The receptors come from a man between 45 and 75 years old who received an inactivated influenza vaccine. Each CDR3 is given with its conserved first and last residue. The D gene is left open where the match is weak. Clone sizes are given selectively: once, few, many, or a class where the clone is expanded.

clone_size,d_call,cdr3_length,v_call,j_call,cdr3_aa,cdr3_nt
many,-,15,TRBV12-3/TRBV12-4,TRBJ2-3,CASSPHLGGTDTQYF,TGTGCCAGCAGTCCACATTTGGGGGGCACAGATACGCAGTATTTT
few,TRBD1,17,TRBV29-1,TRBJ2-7,CSVVLLVPGQFSYEQYF,TGCAGCGTTGTGTTATTGGTCCCGGGACAGTTCAGTTACGAGCAGTACTTC
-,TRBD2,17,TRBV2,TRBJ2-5,CASRPPSGGAFEETQYF,TGTGCCAGCAGACCCCCTAGCGGGGGGGCCTTCGAAGAGACCCAGTACTTC
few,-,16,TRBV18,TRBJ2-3,CASSPQNRPGTDTQYF,TGTGCCAGCTCACCACAAAATCGGCCCGGCACAGATACGCAGTATTTT
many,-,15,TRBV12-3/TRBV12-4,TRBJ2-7,CASSSQGGRKNEQYF,TGTGCCAGCAGTTCACAGGGGGGGAGAAAAAACGAGCAGTACTTC
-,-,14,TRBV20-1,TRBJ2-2,CSARVHSYPGELFF,TGCAGTGCTAGAGTCCACAGTTACCCCGGGGAGCTGTTTTTT
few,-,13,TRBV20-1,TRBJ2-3,CSATPDWSDTQYF,TGCAGTGCTACCCCGGACTGGTCAGATACGCAGTATTTT
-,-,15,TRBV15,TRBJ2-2,CATSRGQGGAGELFF,TGTGCCACCAGCAGAGGACAGGGAGGCGCCGGGGAGCTGTTTTTT
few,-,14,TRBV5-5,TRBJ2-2,CASSPRHYTGELFF,TGTGCCAGCAGCCCCCGACATTACACCGGGGAGCTGTTTTTT
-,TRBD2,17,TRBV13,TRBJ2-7,CASSQAAGGPFSYEQYF,TGTGCCAGCAGCCAGGCGGCGGGAGGCCCTTTCTCCTACGAGCAGTACTTC
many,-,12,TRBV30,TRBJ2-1,CAWSIRGHEQFF,TGTGCCTGGAGTATCCGGGGGCATGAGCAGTTCTTC
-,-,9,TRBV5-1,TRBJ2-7,CASSAEQYF,TGCGCCAGCTCGGCAGAGCAGTACTTC
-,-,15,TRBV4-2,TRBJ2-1,CASSQDRPLALEQFF,TGTGCCAGCAGCCAAGATAGACCGCTGGCGCTGGAGCAGTTCTTC
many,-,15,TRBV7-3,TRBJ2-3,CASSLFGGNADTQYF,TGTGCCAGCAGCTTATTTGGCGGGAATGCAGATACGCAGTATTTT
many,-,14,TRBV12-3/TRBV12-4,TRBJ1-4,CASSLSSTNEKLFF,TGTGCCAGCAGTTTGAGTTCAACTAATGAAAAACTGTTTTTT
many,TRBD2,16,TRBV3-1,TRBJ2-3,CASSQSGGGQTDTQYF,TGTGCCAGCAGCCAATCGGGCGGGGGGCAGACAGATACGCAGTATTTT
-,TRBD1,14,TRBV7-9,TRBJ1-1,CASRATGGSTEAFF,TGTGCCAGCAGGGCTACAGGGGGTTCTACTGAAGCTTTCTTT
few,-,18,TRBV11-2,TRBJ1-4,CASRGGTSFAGTNEKLFF,TGTGCCAGCAGAGGAGGGACTTCGTTTGCCGGGACTAATGAAAAACTGTTTTTT
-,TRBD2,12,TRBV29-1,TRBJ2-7,CSVVTSGNEQYF,TGCAGCGTTGTGACTAGCGGGAACGAGCAGTACTTC
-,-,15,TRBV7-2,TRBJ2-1,CASSLAFGPYNEQFF,TGTGCCAGCAGCTTAGCGTTTGGCCCCTACAATGAGCAGTTCTTC
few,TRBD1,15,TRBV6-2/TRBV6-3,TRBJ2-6,CASSSGGKGANVLTF,TGTGCCAGCAGCTCAGGGGGCAAGGGGGCCAACGTCCTGACTTTC
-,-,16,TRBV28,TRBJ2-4,CASSPGPGRDRNIQYF,TGTGCCAGCAGTCCCGGACCAGGGCGCGATAGGAACATTCAGTACTTC
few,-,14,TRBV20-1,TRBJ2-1,CSARDPGGPNEQFF,TGCAGTGCTAGAGACCCGGGGGGCCCCAATGAGCAGTTCTTC
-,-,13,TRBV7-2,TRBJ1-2,CASSLRQEGGYTF,TGTGCCAGCAGCTTAAGGCAGGAGGGAGGCTACACCTTC
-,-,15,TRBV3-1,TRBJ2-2,CASSQVWPAAGELFF,TGTGCCAGCAGCCAAGTGTGGCCGGCGGCCGGGGAGCTGTTTTTT
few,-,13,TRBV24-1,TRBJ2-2,CATSVSGLGELFF,TGTGCCACCAGTGTGTCAGGGCTTGGGGAGCTGTTTTTT
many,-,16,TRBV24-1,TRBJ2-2,CATSDPRQTNTGELFF,TGTGCCACCAGTGACCCCCGTCAGACGAACACCGGGGAGCTGTTTTTT
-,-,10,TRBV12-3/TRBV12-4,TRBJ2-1,CASSFREQFF,TGTGCCAGCAGTTTTCGGGAGCAGTTCTTC
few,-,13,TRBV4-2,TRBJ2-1,CASSQEFGTSLFF,TGTGCCAGCAGCCAAGAGTTCGGCACTAGCCTGTTCTTC
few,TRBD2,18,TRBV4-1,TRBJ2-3,CASSQVPGLAGGRDTQYF,TGCGCCAGCAGCCAAGTCCCGGGACTAGCGGGAGGGCGAGATACGCAGTATTTT
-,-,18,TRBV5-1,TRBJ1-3,CASSPAGAQAYSGNTIYF,TGCGCCAGCAGCCCGGCCGGGGCGCAGGCCTACTCTGGAAACACCATATATTTT
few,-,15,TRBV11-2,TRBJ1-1,CASSPGQGGKTEAFF,TGTGCCAGCAGCCCTGGTCAAGGGGGTAAGACTGAAGCTTTCTTT
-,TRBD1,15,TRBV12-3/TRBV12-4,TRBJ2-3,CASRRTGVATDTQYF,TGTGCCAGCAGAAGGACAGGGGTGGCCACAGATACGCAGTATTTT
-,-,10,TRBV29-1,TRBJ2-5,CSVLWETQYF,TGCAGCGTCCTTTGGGAGACCCAGTACTTC
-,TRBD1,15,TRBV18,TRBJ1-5,CASSLTGDSNQPQHF,TGTGCCAGCTCGTTGACAGGGGATAGCAATCAGCCCCAGCATTTT
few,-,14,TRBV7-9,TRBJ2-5,CASSLASGTETQYF,TGTGCCAGCAGCTTAGCTTCTGGGACAGAGACCCAGTACTTC
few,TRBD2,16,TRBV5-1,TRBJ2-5,CASSSQGLAAGETQYF,TGCGCCAGCAGCTCACAAGGACTAGCGGCAGGGGAGACCCAGTACTTC
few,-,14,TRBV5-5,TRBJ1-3,CASSPQTTGNTIYF,TGTGCCAGCAGCCCCCAGACCACTGGAAACACCATATATTTT
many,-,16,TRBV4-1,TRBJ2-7,CASSQVGPLSSYEQYF,TGCGCCAGCAGCCAAGTAGGGCCTTTAAGCTCCTACGAGCAGTACTTC
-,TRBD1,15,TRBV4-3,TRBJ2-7,CASTFRDRELYEQYF,TGCGCCAGCACCTTCCGGGACAGGGAGCTCTACGAGCAGTACTTC
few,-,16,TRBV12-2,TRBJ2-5,CASRFVVLAGYETQYF,TGTGCAAGTCGCTTTGTTGTTCTAGCGGGGTATGAGACCCAGTACTTC